Presented here are 13 T cell receptor beta chains from one specimen sequenced in a study of CD8+ T cells in alopecia areata (dated by TCRdb to the late 2010s). Library preparation used the immunoSEQ multiplex PCR assay. To provide template for TCR sequencing, every sample had RNA extracted and reverse transcribed into cDNA. This immuneACCESS table, as held by TCRdb, lists in-frame sequences with V and J called but not all clones. Of the missing ones, under half trace to an unresolved V gene in checked studies; the others have no known cause. This sample lists about 190,000 clones; approximately 61% were detected once. The ten biggest clones cover just over 1% of the sample. This specimen's time point label, per the study, means: around 26 weeks on oral tofacitinib. The sample's treatment or condition label, decoded: oral pan-JAK inhibitor, 5-10 mg twice daily. Source: CD4+ T cells sorted from blood, taken at week 24, from a patient treated with tofacitinib. The receptors were sampled from a human donor with alopecia areata.

The chain recombines TRBV4-3 with TRBJ1-6, with 8 bases matching TRBD1. CDR1 and CDR2 from the germline V gene are LGHNA and YSLEER. J gave up 9 bases and V 0 bases, and 7 bases lay outside the gene matches. This CDR3 has 16 residues. The CDR3 DNA follows: TGCGCCAGCAGCCAAGAAGGTGGACAGGGAGGTTCACCCCTCCACTTT. It is translated as CASSQEGGQGGSPLHF.

This clone was counted a few times. This sequence joins TRBV7-2 and TRBJ2-1; D is possibly TRBD1 (6 bases). Germline CDR1 SGHTA, CDR2 FQGNSA. Trimming cost V 4 bases and J 6 bases, with 10 bases left between them. The CDR3 loop spans 13 amino acids. CDR3 DNA: TGTGCCAGCAGCTCGTTACAGGGCAATGAGCAGTTCTTC. Protein sequence: CASSSLQGNEQFF.

The chain links TRBV10-3 to TRBJ2-1, with 7 bases lining up with TRBD1. From germline, CDR1 is ENHRY and CDR2 SYGVKD. The CDR3 runs to 16 residues. Trimming cost V 4 bases and J 2 bases; bases outside gene matches: 8. The CDR3 DNA follows: TGTGCCATCAGTGCCACCACCGGGACAGCCTACAATGAGCAGTTCTTC. Its translation is CAISATTGTAYNEQFF.

CDR3 coding DNA: TGCGCCAGCAGCCAGATAGGGACGACCCAAGAGACCCAGTACTTC. Protein: CASSQIGTTQETQYF. The rearrangement uses TRBV5-1 and TRBJ2-5; D is possibly TRBD1 or TRBD2 (5 bases each). This CDR3 is built from 15 residues. Germline V gene sequence: CDR1 SGHRS, CDR2 YFSETQ. The ends were cut back, 4 bases at V and 1 base at J, with 14 bases in the middle. Drawing the rest from reference TRBV5-1 and TRBJ2-5, the complete variable domain is KAGVTQTPRYLIKTRGQQVTLSCSPISGHRSVSWYQQTPGQGLQFLFEYFSETQRNKGNFPGRFSGRQFSNSRSEMNVSTLELGDSALYLCASSQIGTTQETQYFGPGTRLLVL.

J is TRBJ2-1 and V is TRBV6-1; weak D call: TRBD1 (6 bases). Germline V gene lookup returns CDR1 MNHNS and CDR2 SASEGT. CDR3 length: 17 amino acids. The germline V and J ends were trimmed by 0 bases and 8 bases, with 20 bases remaining between them. CDR3 coding DNA: TGTGCCAGCAGTGAAGCCCCTCGAGACAGGTTGGGTCATGAGCAGTTCTTC. It is translated as CASSEAPRDRLGHEQFF.

Concerning this clone itself: Other DNA sequences in the sample encode the same CDR3. The chain links TRBV29-1 to TRBJ1-2; D gene unclear. CDR1 and CDR2 (germline): SQVTM, ANQGSEA. Trimming removed 5 bases at V and 8 bases at J, with 9 bases between. This CDR3 contains 10 residues. The chain's CDR3 is CSVTGSGYTF. The CDR3 DNA sequence: TGCAGCGTTACCGGGAGCGGCTACACCTTC.

DNA of the CDR3: TGCAGCGTTGATAAGGGGACTAACTATGGCTACACCTTC. Protein: CSVDKGTNYGYTF. The chain links TRBV29-1 to TRBJ1-2, with TRBD1 as a possible D gene (5 bases). Germline V gene sequence: CDR1 SQVTM, CDR2 ANQGSEA. The V end was cut by 3 bases, the J end by 0 bases, with 8 bases between. This CDR3 contains 13 residues. The full variable domain, in which reference TRBV29-1 and TRBJ1-2 provide the parts outside the CDR3, is SAVISQKPSRDICQRGTSLTIQCQVDSQVTMMFWYRQQPGQSLTLIATANQGSEATYESGFVIDKFPISRPNLTFSTLTVSNMSPEDSSIYLCSVDKGTNYGYTFGSGTRLTVV.

This chain connects TRBV30 to TRBJ1-1; D is ambiguous. V dropped 4 bases and J dropped 7 bases, with 16 bases sitting between them. This CDR3 has 13 amino acids. The germline V gene encodes CDR1 GTSNPN and CDR2 SVGIG (reference sequence). The CDR3 region is CAWKAPVWGEAFF. The CDR3 nucleotides are TGTGCCTGGAAAGCGCCAGTTTGGGGTGAAGCTTTCTTT.

The rearrangement uses TRBV2 and TRBJ2-7, with TRBD1 identical over 9 bases. V trimming: 8 bases; J trimming: 2 bases; junction bases outside the gene matches: 4. Germline V gene sequence: CDR1 SNHLY, CDR2 FYNNEI. The CDR3 is 13 residues long. The CDR3 DNA sequence: TGTGCCAGCGGACAGGGGAGAACCTACGAGCAGTACTTC. Amino acid sequence: CASGQGRTYEQYF.

This clone was seen only once. This chain links TRBV4-3 with TRBJ2-1, with TRBD2 matching 15 bases. Unmatched junction bases numbered 2, after V lost 3 bases and J lost 8 bases. The CDR3 sequence is 15 residues long. The germline V gene encodes CDR1 LGHNA and CDR2 YSLEER. CDR3 sequence (DNA): TGCGCCAGCAGCCAGGGACTAGCGGGGGGTTATGAGCAGTTCTTC. Translated, it gives CASSQGLAGGYEQFF.

J is TRBJ1-2 and V is TRBV9; D is uncertain. In germline, CDR1 is SGDLS, CDR2 YYNGEE. The V and J ends lost 0 bases and 5 bases respectively, with 8 bases between them. The CDR3 runs 13 residues. The CDR3 DNA is TGTGCCAGCAGCGTAGATCGGGGTTATGGCTACACCTTC. It encodes CASSVDRGYGYTF.

The chain links TRBV7-2 to TRBJ2-7, with a tentative D call TRBD2 (6 bases). V lost 1 base and J 0 bases, leaving 13 bases between the germline ends. This CDR3 has 16 amino acids. CDR1 SGHTA and CDR2 FQGNSA come from the germline V gene. In DNA, the CDR3 is TGTGCCAGCAGCTTAGTAGGCGGGGTTAGCTCCTACGAGCAGTACTTC. The encoded protein is CASSLVGGVSSYEQYF. Filled out from reference TRBV7-2 and TRBJ2-7, the complete variable domain reads GAGVSQSPSNKVTEKGKDVELRCDPISGHTALYWYRQSLGQGLEFLIYFQGNSAPDKSGLPSDRFSAERTGGSVSTLTIQRTQQEDSAVYLCASSLVGGVSSYEQYFGPGTRLTVT.

CDR3 nucleotides: TGTGCCAGCTCACCAACGAGATCAGCCGGACCTAAAGAGACCCAGTACTTC. This codes for CASSPTRSAGPKETQYF. The V gene is TRBV18, the J gene TRBJ2-5; D gene unclear. The CDR3 contains 17 residues. Per germline, CDR1 KGHSH and CDR2 LQKENI. Deletions cut 2 bases from V and 3 bases from J, with 19 bases between.